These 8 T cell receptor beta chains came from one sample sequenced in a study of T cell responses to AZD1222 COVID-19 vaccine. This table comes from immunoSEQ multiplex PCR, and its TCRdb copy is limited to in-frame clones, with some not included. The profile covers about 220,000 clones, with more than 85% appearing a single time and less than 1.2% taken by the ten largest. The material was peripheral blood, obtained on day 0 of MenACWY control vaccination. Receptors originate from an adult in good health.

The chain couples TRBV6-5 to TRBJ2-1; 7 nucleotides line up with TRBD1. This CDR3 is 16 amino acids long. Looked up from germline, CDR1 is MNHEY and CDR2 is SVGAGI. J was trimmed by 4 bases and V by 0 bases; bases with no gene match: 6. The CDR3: CASSYSGQGVYNEQFF. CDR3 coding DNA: TGTGCCAGCAGTTACTCGGGTCAGGGGGTATACAATGAGCAGTTCTTC.

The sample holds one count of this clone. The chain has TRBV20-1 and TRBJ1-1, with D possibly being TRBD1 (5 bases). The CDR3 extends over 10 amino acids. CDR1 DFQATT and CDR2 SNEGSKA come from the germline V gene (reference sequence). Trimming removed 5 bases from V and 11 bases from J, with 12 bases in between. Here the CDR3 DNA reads TGCAGTGCTGGTACAGGTGGGGCTTTCTTT. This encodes CSAGTGGAFF.

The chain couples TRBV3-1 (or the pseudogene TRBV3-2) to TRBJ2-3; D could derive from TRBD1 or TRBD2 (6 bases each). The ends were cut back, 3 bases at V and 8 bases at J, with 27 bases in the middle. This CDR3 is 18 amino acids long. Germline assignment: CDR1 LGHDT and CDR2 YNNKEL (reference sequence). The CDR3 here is CASSHSIYGGRMGGTQYF. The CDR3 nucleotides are TGTGCCAGCAGCCATTCGATTTACGGGGGCCGGATGGGAGGTACGCAGTATTTT.

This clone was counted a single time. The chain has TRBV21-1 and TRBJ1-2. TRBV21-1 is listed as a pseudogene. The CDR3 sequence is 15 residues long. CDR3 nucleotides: TGTGCCAGCAGCAAATACCGTGGGTTCGACTATGGCTACACCTTC. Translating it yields CASSKYRGFDYGYTF.

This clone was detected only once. In DNA form, the CDR3 reads TGTGCCAGCAGCCCCAGGGGCAACCCTGGAAACACCATATATTTT. Encoded protein: CASSPRGNPGNTIYF. The chain uses TRBV28 and TRBJ1-3, with D perhaps TRBD1 (6 bases). Germline CDR1 reads MDHEN; CDR2 reads SYDVKM. The CDR3 contains 15 residues. Between the trimmed V and J ends, which lost 6 bases and 2 bases, there was a span of 14 bases.

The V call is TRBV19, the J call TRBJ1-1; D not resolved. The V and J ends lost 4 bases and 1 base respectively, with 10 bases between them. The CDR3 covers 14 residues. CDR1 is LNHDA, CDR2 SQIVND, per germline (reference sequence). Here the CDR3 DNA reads TGTGCCAGTAGTACCCGGTTTGAGAACACTGAAGCTTTCTTT. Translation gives CASSTRFENTEAFF.

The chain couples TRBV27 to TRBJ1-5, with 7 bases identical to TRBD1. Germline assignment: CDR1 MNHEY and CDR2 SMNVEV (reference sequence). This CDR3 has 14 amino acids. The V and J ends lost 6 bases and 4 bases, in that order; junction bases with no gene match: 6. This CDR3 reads CASSNRGRNQPQHF. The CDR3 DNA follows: TGTGCCAGCAGCAACAGGGGACGAAATCAGCCCCAGCATTTT.

CDR3 nucleotide sequence: TGTGCCAGCAGCAGTCGGCCAGACACTGAAGCTTTCTTT. It is translated as CASSSRPDTEAFF. The chain is built from TRBV7-2 and TRBJ1-1; D gene uncertain. Germline V lookup: CDR1 SGHTA, CDR2 FQGNSA. This CDR3 has 13 amino acids. Trimming shortened V by 5 bases and J by 3 bases, and 10 bases separated the two germline ends.